This TCR beta chain was sequenced for a study of blood T cell repertoires in COVID-19. Study-level information: Acute-phase and convalescent COVID-19 samples originated in the United States, Italy and Spain. Nucleic acid was either cDNA or gDNA, and it came from T cells, B-cell-depleted T cells, or PBMCs.

Per the original methods: Amplification from reference gene primers served as the basis for estimated nucleated cell counts. TCRdb's table, derived via immunoSEQ multiplex PCR, lists solely in-frame clones and lacks some. That table supplies the V and J calls and clone size; D and trimming were determined from the DNA. The data show 150,000 or so clones, 87% seen once. This clone has a handful of counts. This sequence originates from a human donor in a cohort sampled during active COVID-19. Sequences were obtained from peripheral blood.

CDR3 region: CASSEVGNYGYTF. The CDR3 bases are TGTGCCAGCAGTGAGGTAGGAAACTATGGCTACACCTTC. The rearrangement links TRBV3-1 (or the pseudogene TRBV3-2) to TRBJ1-2; D unclear. The ends were cut back, 6 bases at V and 2 bases at J, with 10 bases in the middle. Germline V gene data show CDR1 as LGHDT and CDR2 as YNNKEL (reference sequence). The CDR3 spans 13 residues.